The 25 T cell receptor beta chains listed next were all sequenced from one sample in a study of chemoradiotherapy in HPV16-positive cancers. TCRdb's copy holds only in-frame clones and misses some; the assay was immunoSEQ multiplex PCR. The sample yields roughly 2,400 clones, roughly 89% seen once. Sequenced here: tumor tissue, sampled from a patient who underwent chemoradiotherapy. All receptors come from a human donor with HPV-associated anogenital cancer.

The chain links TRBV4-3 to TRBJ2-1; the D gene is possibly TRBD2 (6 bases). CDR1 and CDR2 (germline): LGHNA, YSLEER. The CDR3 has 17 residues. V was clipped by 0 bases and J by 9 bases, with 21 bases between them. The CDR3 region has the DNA TGCGCCAGCAGCCAAGAAGGCCGCGGGGCGATAGTTCGTGAGCAGTTCTTC. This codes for CASSQEGRGAIVREQFF.

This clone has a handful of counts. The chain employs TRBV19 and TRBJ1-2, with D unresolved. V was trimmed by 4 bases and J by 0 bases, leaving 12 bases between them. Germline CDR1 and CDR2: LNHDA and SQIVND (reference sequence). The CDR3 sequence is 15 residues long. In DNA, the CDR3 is TGTGCCAGTAGTACCGTCGCGCGGACTAACTATGGCTACACCTTC. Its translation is CASSTVARTNYGYTF.

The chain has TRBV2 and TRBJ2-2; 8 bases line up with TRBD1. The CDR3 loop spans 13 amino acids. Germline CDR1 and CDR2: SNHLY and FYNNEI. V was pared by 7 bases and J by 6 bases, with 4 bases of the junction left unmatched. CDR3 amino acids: CASTRQGSGELFF. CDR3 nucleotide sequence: TGTGCCAGCACCCGACAGGGGTCCGGGGAGCTGTTTTTT.

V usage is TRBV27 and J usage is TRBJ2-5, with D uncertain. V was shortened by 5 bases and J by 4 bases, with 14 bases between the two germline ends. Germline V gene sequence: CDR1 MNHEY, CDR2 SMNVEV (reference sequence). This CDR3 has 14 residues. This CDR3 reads CASSQTPTAETQYF. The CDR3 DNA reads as TGTGCCAGCAGTCAAACGCCCACCGCAGAGACCCAGTACTTC.

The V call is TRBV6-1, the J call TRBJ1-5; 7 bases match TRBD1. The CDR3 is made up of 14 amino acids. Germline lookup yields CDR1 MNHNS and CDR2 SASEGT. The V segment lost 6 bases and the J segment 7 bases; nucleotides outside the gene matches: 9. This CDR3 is CASSYRGVEQPQHF. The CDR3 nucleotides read TGTGCCAGCAGCTACAGGGGAGTGGAGCAGCCCCAGCATTTT.

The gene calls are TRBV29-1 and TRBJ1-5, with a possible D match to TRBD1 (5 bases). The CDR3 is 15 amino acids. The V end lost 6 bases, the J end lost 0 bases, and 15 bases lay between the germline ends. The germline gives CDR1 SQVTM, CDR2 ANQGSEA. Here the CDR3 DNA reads TGCAGCGTCCTACAGGAGGCCGATAGCAATCAGCCCCAGCATTTT. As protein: CSVLQEADSNQPQHF.

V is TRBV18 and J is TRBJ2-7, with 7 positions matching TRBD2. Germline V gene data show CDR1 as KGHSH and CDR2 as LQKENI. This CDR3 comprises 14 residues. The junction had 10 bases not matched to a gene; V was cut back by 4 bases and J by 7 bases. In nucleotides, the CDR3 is TGTGCCAGCTCACATAATGCGGGAGAAGGTGAGCAGTACTTC. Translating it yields CASSHNAGEGEQYF.

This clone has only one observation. The CDR3 region is CASSLVGFDNSPLHF. As DNA, the CDR3 is TGTGCCAGCAGTTTAGTGGGGTTCGATAATTCACCCCTCCACTTT. This rearrangement joins TRBV27 to TRBJ1-6; D gene uncertain. The germline CDR1 and CDR2 sequences are MNHEY and SMNVEV (reference sequence). Between the trimmed V and J ends, which lost 2 bases and 5 bases, there was a span of 10 bases. The CDR3 has 15 amino acids.

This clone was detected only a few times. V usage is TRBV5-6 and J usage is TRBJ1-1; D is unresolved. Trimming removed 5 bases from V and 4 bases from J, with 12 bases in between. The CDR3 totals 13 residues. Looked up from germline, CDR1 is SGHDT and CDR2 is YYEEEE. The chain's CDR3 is CASSTGRGTEAFF. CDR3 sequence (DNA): TGTGCCAGCAGTACGGGTCGGGGCACTGAAGCTTTCTTT.

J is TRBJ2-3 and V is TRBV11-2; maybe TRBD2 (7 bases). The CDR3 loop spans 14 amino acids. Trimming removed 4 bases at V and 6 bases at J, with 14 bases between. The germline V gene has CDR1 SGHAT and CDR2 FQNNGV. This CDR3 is CASSYSRGADTQYF. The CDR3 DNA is TGTGCCAGCAGCTACTCCCGGGGGGCCGATACGCAGTATTTT.

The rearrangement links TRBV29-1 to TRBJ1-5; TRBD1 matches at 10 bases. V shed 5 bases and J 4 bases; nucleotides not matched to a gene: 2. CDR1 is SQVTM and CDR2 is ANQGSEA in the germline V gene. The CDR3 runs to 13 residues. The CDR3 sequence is CSVRQGANQPQHF. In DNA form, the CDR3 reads TGCAGCGTTCGACAGGGGGCTAATCAGCCCCAGCATTTT.

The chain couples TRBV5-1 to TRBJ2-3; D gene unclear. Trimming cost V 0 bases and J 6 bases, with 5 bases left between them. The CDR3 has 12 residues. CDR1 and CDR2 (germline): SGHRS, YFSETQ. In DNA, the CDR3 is TGCGCCAGCAGCTTGGAACGGGATACGCAGTATTTT. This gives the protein CASSLERDTQYF.

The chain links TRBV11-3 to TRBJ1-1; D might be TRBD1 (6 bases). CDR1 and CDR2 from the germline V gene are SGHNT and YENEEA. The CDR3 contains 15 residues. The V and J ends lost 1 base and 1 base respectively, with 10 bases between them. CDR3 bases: TGTGCCAGCAGCTTAGGGGGGCAGACGAACACTGAAGCTTTCTTT. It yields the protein CASSLGGQTNTEAFF.

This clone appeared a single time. CDR3 amino acids: CASSPGQLTGELFF. CDR3 in DNA: TGCGCCAGCAGCCCGGGACAACTCACCGGGGAGCTGTTTTTT. The chain combines TRBV5-1 with TRBJ2-2, with D possibly matching TRBD1 (6 bases). V dropped 4 bases and J dropped 4 bases, with 11 bases sitting between them. The germline V gene has CDR1 SGHRS and CDR2 YFSETQ. CDR3 length equals 14 residues.

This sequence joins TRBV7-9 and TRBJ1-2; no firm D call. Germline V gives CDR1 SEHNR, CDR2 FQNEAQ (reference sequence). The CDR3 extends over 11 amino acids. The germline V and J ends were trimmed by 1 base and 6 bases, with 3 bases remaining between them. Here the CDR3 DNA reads TGTGCCAGCAGCTTAGGAGATGGCTACACCTTC. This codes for CASSLGDGYTF.

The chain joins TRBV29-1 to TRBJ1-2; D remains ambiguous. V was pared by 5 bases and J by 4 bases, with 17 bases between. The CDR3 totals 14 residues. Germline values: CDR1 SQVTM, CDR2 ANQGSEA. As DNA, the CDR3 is TGCAGCGTTCGTCGAACACCACCCCTCTATGGCTACACCTTC. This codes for CSVRRTPPLYGYTF.

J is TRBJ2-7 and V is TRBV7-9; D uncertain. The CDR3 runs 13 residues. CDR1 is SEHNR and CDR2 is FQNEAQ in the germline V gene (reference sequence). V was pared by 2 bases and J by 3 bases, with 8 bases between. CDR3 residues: CASSLTNSYEQYF. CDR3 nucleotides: TGTGCCAGCAGCTTAACTAACAGCTACGAGCAGTACTTC.

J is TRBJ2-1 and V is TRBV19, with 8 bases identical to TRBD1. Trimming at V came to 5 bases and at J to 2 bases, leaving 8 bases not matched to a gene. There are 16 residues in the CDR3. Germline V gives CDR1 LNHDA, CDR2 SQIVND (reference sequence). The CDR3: CASSERPGQAYNEQFF. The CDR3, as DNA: TGTGCCAGTAGTGAGCGACCGGGACAGGCCTACAATGAGCAGTTCTTC.

The CDR3 region has the DNA TGTGCCATCAGGACAGGGGGCACCTACAATGAGCAGTTCTTC. It translates to CAIRTGGTYNEQFF. The chain has TRBV6-1 and TRBJ2-1; 11 bases line up with TRBD1. This CDR3 is built from 14 residues. The junction had 4 bases not matched to a gene; V was cut back by 10 bases and J by 2 bases. Germline values: CDR1 MNHNS, CDR2 SASEGT.

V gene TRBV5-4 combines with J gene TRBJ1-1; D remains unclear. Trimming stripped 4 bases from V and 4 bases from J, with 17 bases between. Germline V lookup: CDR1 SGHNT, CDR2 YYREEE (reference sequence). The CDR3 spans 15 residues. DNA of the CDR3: TGTGCCAGCAGCCCCATAGGACCGGGAGGCACTGAAGCTTTCTTT. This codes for CASSPIGPGGTEAFF.

The CDR3 DNA sequence: TGTGCCAGCAGTTCCGGGACAGGGGGTGCTGGAAACACCATATATTTT. Translation gives CASSSGTGGAGNTIYF. The chain employs TRBV6-6 and TRBJ1-3; TRBD1 aligns across 11 bases. V shed 4 bases and J 2 bases; nucleotides not matched to a gene: 4. CDR3 length: 16 amino acids. Germline assignment: CDR1 MNHNY and CDR2 SVGAGI (reference sequence).

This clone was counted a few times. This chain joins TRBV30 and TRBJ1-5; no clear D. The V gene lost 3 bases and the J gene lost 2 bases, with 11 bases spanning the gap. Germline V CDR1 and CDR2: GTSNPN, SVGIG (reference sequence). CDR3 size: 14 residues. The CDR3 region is CAWRLAGGNQPQHF. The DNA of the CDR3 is TGTGCCTGGAGGTTAGCTGGGGGCAATCAGCCCCAGCATTTT.

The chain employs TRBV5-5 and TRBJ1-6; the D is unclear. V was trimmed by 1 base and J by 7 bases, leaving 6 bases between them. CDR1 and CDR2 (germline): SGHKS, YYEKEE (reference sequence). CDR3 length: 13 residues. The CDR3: CASSLTENSPLHF. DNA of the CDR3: TGTGCCAGCAGCTTGACAGAGAATTCACCCCTCCACTTT.

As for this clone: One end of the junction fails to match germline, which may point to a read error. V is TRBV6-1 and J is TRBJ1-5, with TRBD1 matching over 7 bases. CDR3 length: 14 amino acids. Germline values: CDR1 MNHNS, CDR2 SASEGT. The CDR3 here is CASSPDRLNPPQHF. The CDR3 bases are TGTGCCAGCAGTCCGGACAGGCTAAATCCGCCCCAGCATTTT.

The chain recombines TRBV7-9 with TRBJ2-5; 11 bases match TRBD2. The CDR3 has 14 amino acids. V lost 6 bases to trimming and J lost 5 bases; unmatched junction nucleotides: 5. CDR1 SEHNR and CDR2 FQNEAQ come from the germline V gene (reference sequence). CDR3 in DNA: TGTGCCAGCAGGTCTAGCGGGGGGTTGGAGACCCAGTACTTC. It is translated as CASRSSGGLETQYF.